Below, 10 T cell receptor beta chains from the same sample are listed, as sequenced in a study of blood T cell repertoires in COVID-19. Sequencing used immunoSEQ multiplex PCR; TCRdb keeps in-frame clones, though not all of them. The table lists roughly 57,000 clones, 65% to 85% of them singletons. Material: peripheral blood. The source of these receptors is a man aged 55 to 70 with acute or convalescent COVID-19.

This clone was detected a few times. The genes are TRBV29-1 and TRBJ1-1, with 7 bases identical to TRBD1. Germline assignment: CDR1 SQVTM and CDR2 ANQGSEA. With V trimmed by 5 bases and J by 11 bases, 11 bases remained unmatched. This CDR3 comprises 12 residues. For the CDR3, the DNA is TGCAGCGTTCACCGAATGGCAGGGGGGGCTTTCTTT. Its protein is CSVHRMAGGAFF. The whole variable domain, remainder taken from reference TRBV29-1 and TRBJ1-1, is SAVISQKPSRDICQRGTSLTIQCQVDSQVTMMFWYRQQPGQSLTLIATANQGSEATYESGFVIDKFPISRPNLTFSTLTVSNMSPEDSSIYLCSVHRMAGGAFFGQGTRLTVV.

The J gene is TRBJ1-3, the V gene TRBV7-8; 8 bases map to TRBD1. The CDR3 covers 15 residues. V shed 5 bases, J shed 2 bases, and the junction held 5 bases outside the gene matches. The germline V gene encodes CDR1 SGHVS and CDR2 FQNEAQ. The chain's CDR3 is CASSQQGVTGNTIYF. In DNA, the CDR3 is TGTGCCAGCAGCCAACAGGGGGTGACTGGAAACACCATATATTTT.

There are a few counts of this clone. The chain combines TRBV7-9 with TRBJ2-2, with D possibly TRBD2 on 7 matching bases. Germline lookup yields CDR1 SEHNR and CDR2 FQNEAQ (reference sequence). Trimming stripped 5 bases from V and 6 bases from J, with 19 bases between. The length of the CDR3 is 16 residues. CDR3 amino acids: CASSPPGGGGAGELFF. CDR3 nucleotide sequence: TGTGCCAGCAGCCCCCCGGGGGGCGGAGGTGCCGGGGAGCTGTTTTTT. Using reference TRBV7-9 and TRBJ2-2 for the parts outside the CDR3, the full variable domain is DTGVSQNPRHKITKRGQNVTFRCDPISEHNRLYWYRQTLGQGPEFLTYFQNEAQLEKSRLLSDRFSAERPKGSFSTLEIQRTEQGDSAMYLCASSPPGGGGAGELFFGEGSRLTVL.

The chain carries TRBV12-3 or TRBV12-4 and TRBJ1-2, with unresolved D. CDR3 length: 13 residues. The ends were cut back, 10 bases at V and 1 base at J, with 13 bases in the middle. CDR3: CATRSVGNYGYTF. The CDR3 coding sequence is TGTGCCACCCGGAGCGTGGGTAACTATGGCTACACCTTC.

This chain links TRBV12-5 with TRBJ1-5; 7 bases fit TRBD1. Trimming at V came to 6 bases and at J to 5 bases, leaving 7 bases not matched to a gene. This CDR3 has 14 amino acids. CDR1 and CDR2 (germline): LGHNT, FRNRAP. CDR3: CASGPQGVDQPQHF. The DNA of the CDR3 is TGTGCTAGTGGCCCTCAGGGGGTGGATCAGCCCCAGCATTTT.

V and J are TRBV6-5 and TRBJ2-5; 9 bases align to TRBD2. CDR3 length: 15 amino acids. The J segment lost 4 bases and the V segment lost 4 bases, leaving 7 bases of the junction unmatched. The germline V gene encodes CDR1 MNHEY and CDR2 SVGAGI. Here the CDR3 reads CASSSQRGAGETQYF. The CDR3 DNA follows: TGTGCCAGCAGTTCACAGCGGGGGGCGGGAGAGACCCAGTACTTC.

V usage is TRBV21-1 and J usage is TRBJ1-5; the table's D call TRBD1 went unverified against the DNA. TRBV21-1 constitutes a pseudogene. The CDR3 has 20 amino acids. CDR3 sequence (DNA): TGTGCCAGCAGCAAAGCGGCCCGGGACAGGGGAAAGGGGGGCAATCAGCCCCAGCATTTT. This translates into CASSKAARDRGKGGNQPQHF.

The CDR3 DNA is TGTGCCAGCAGCGACGTAGGGAGGGGCTCGAGCAATCAGCCCCAGCATTTT. This encodes CASSDVGRGSSNQPQHF. The chain joins TRBV7-8 to TRBJ1-5; D perhaps matches TRBD1 (5 bases). Trimming pared 5 bases from V and 1 base from J, leaving 18 bases between. The CDR3 contains 17 residues. The V gene's germline CDR1 is SGHVS and CDR2 FQNEAQ.

The gene calls are TRBV27 and TRBJ1-6; 7 nucleotides agree with TRBD1. V dropped 5 bases and J dropped 5; count of bases not matched to a gene: 6. The CDR3 has 15 residues. Germline CDR1 is MNHEY and CDR2 is SMNVEV (reference sequence). This CDR3 is CASSPRGINNSPLHF. The CDR3 nucleotides read TGTGCCAGCAGTCCCAGGGGGATTAATAATTCACCCCTCCACTTT.

In this sample, this clone turned up many times. This chain links TRBV7-9 with TRBJ1-2; no clear D gene. The CDR3 runs 14 residues. The ends were cut back, 2 bases at V and 1 base at J, with 8 bases in the middle. CDR1 is SEHNR and CDR2 is FQNEAQ in the germline V gene (reference sequence). CDR3 in amino acids: CASSLQAFNYGYTF. The DNA of the CDR3 is TGTGCCAGCAGCTTACAGGCATTTAACTATGGCTACACCTTC. Full variable domain (remainder filled in from reference TRBV7-9 and TRBJ1-2): DTGVSQNPRHKITKRGQNVTFRCDPISEHNRLYWYRQTLGQGPEFLTYFQNEAQLEKSRLLSDRFSAERPKGSFSTLEIQRTEQGDSAMYLCASSLQAFNYGYTFGSGTRLTVV.